Shown below are 19 T cell receptor beta chains from a single sample sequenced in a study of early T cells in non-severe SARS-CoV-2 infection. TCRdb called the 5' RACE reads again in MiXCR, with one record for every CDR3 protein. Of tens of thousands of distinct CDR3 sequences listed, roughly a tenth are singletons. The sample in question was whole blood, obtained at baseline. The receptor set was obtained from an adult who was a healthcare worker with PCR-confirmed SARS-CoV-2 infection or an uninfected control (not recorded which).

This clonotype has ten or more counts. The genes are TRBV5-5 and TRBJ1-2, with unresolved D. V lost 0 bases, J lost 2 bases, and 5 bases lay in between. The CDR3 contains 13 residues. Per germline, CDR1 SGHKS and CDR2 YYEKEE (reference sequence). The CDR3 DNA follows: TGTGCCAGCAGCTTGGTAGGGAACTATGGCTACACCTTC. Protein product: CASSLVGNYGYTF.

This clonotype was found a few times. This chain connects TRBV28 to TRBJ1-1; no definite D call. Germline V CDR1 and CDR2: MDHEN, SYDVKM. Between the trimmed V and J ends, which lost 3 bases and 5 bases, there was a span of 16 bases. The CDR3 runs 15 residues. The CDR3 protein is CASSFLGSRGTEAFF. CDR3 DNA: TGTGCCAGCAGTTTTTTGGGGTCTCGAGGGACTGAAGCTTTCTTT. The entire variable domain, with the rest obtained from reference TRBV28 and TRBJ1-1, is as follows: DVKVTQSSRYLVKRTGEKVFLECVQDMDHENMFWYRQDPGLGLRLIYFSYDVKMKEKGDIPEGYSVSREKKERFSLILESASTNQTSMYLCASSFLGSRGTEAFFGQGTRLTVV.

This clonotype was recorded at least ten times. This chain joins TRBV20-1 and TRBJ2-3; 8 nucleotides line up with TRBD2. The CDR3 contains 15 residues. Trimming at V came to 5 bases and at J to 1 base, leaving 8 bases not matched to a gene. Germline V gene lookup returns CDR1 DFQATT and CDR2 SNEGSKA (reference sequence). The CDR3 loop reads CSASGRAWGTDTQYF. CDR3 DNA: TGCAGTGCTTCCGGGAGGGCCTGGGGCACAGATACGCAGTATTTT.

Comment on this clonotype: A read error is possible here, since a much larger clone lies one base away. The chain employs TRBV28 and TRBJ2-1; 8 bases are shared with TRBD2. Germline CDR1 reads MDHEN; CDR2 reads SYDVKM. Germline trimming cut 6 bases from V and 7 bases from J; bases unmatched to any gene: 11. This CDR3 spans 15 amino acids. DNA for the CDR3: TGTGCCAGCAGATTACCCGGGACTAGTCGGAATGAGCAGTTCTTC. Translated, it gives CASRLPGTSRNEQFF.

This clonotype was counted many times. The V and J genes are TRBV20-1 and TRBJ2-3; D is uncertain. This CDR3 comprises 15 residues. Germline loops: CDR1 DFQATT, CDR2 SNEGSKA (reference sequence). V was cut by 6 bases and J by 0 bases, with 16 bases left in between. Here the CDR3 reads CSATSRASSTDTQYF. The CDR3 region has the DNA TGCAGTGCCACCTCCCGGGCGTCTAGCACAGATACGCAGTATTTT.

The chain links TRBV3-1 to TRBJ2-1; TRBD2 matches 11 bases. The CDR3 runs to 15 residues. Germline CDR1 LGHDT, CDR2 YNNKEL (reference sequence). J was trimmed by 6 bases and V by 3 bases; bases with no gene match: 4. The CDR3 reads CASSHVTSGGNEQFF. The CDR3 nucleotides are TGTGCCAGCAGCCATGTAACTAGCGGGGGCAATGAGCAGTTCTTC.

This clonotype has a count of ten or more. This rearrangement joins TRBV6-5 to TRBJ1-3; D may be TRBD1 (6 bases). Germline CDR1 is MNHEY and CDR2 is SVGAGI. This CDR3 has 16 amino acids. The V and J ends lost 8 bases and 2 bases respectively, with 19 bases between them. The DNA of the CDR3 is TGTGCCAGCTCTAACTTGCGACAGGTTCCTGGAAACACCATATATTTT. Translation gives CASSNLRQVPGNTIYF.

The chain has TRBV4-3 and TRBJ2-2, with TRBD1 matching 7 bases. From germline, CDR1 is LGHNA and CDR2 YSLEER. The CDR3 totals 15 residues. J was trimmed by 4 bases and V by 4 bases; bases with no gene match: 6. The CDR3 is CASSRTGTATGELFF. Here the CDR3 DNA reads TGCGCCAGCAGCCGGACCGGGACAGCCACCGGGGAGCTGTTTTTT.

The genes are TRBV30 and TRBJ1-1; no reliable D call. This CDR3 comprises 12 residues. Trimming removed 0 bases at V and 10 bases at J, with 12 bases between. CDR1 GTSNPN and CDR2 SVGIG come from the germline V gene (reference sequence). The CDR3 DNA is TGTGCCTGGAGTGTAGGAATAGGGTCAGCTTTCTTT. Amino acid sequence: CAWSVGIGSAFF.

This clonotype showed up just a few times. The chain is built from TRBV4-3 and TRBJ2-1; perhaps TRBD1 as D (6 bases). This CDR3 is 16 amino acids long. CDR1 is LGHNA and CDR2 is YSLEER in the germline V gene. V was clipped by 1 base and J by 8 bases, with 18 bases between them. The CDR3 nucleotides read TGCGCCAGCAGCCAAGGGGGGCCCATTTTCGTCGATGAGCAGTTCTTC. This translates into CASSQGGPIFVDEQFF.

The J gene is TRBJ1-1, the V gene TRBV11-2, with TRBD1 identical over 7 bases. This CDR3 contains 14 residues. The germline gives CDR1 SGHAT, CDR2 FQNNGV. With V trimmed by 5 bases and J by 5 bases, 8 bases remained unmatched. The CDR3 loop is CASSVTGMGTEAFF. Here the CDR3 DNA reads TGTGCCAGCAGCGTGACAGGGATGGGGACTGAAGCTTTCTTT.

The CDR3 sequence: CASSQDLRPRGQYF. The CDR3 DNA reads as TGCGCCAGCAGCCAAGATCTCCGGCCTCGGGGACAGTATTTT. The chain joins TRBV4-1 to TRBJ2-3, with a tentative D call TRBD2 (5 bases). This CDR3 is 14 amino acids long. Trimming removed 0 bases from V and 12 bases from J, with 16 bases in between. Germline loops: CDR1 MGHRA, CDR2 YSYEKL.

Only a few counts were recorded for this clonotype. This chain links TRBV5-1 with TRBJ1-5; maybe TRBD1 (6 bases). V lost 0 bases and J 2 bases, leaving 6 bases between the germline ends. The CDR3 is 14 amino acids. The V gene's germline CDR1 is SGHRS and CDR2 YFSETQ. CDR3: CASSLGTGNQPQHF. CDR3 in DNA: TGCGCCAGCAGCTTGGGGACAGGCAATCAGCCCCAGCATTTT.

This clonotype occurred many times. The V call is TRBV20-1, the J call TRBJ2-3; D might be TRBD1 or TRBD2, each matching 5 bases. The V end lost 6 bases, the J end lost 2 bases, and 12 bases lay between the germline ends. The CDR3 loop spans 13 amino acids. CDR1 DFQATT and CDR2 SNEGSKA come from the germline V gene (reference sequence). CDR3 DNA: TGCAGTGCCGGGGCAACAGCCACAGATACGCAGTATTTT. It specifies CSAGATATDTQYF.

This clonotype came up many times. The V gene is TRBV20-1, the J gene TRBJ2-7; weak D call: TRBD1 (6 bases). Trimming stripped 1 base from V and 6 bases from J, with 13 bases between. Per the germline V gene, CDR1 is DFQATT and CDR2 is SNEGSKA (reference sequence). This CDR3 comprises 13 residues. CDR3 nucleotides: TGCAGTGCTAGAGTAAAGCCGACAGGCGAGCAGTACTTC. It specifies CSARVKPTGEQYF.

Ten or more counts support this clonotype. This sequence joins TRBV12-3 or TRBV12-4 and TRBJ1-1; possibly TRBD1 for D (6 bases). The V and J ends lost 5 bases and 4 bases respectively, with 11 bases between them. The CDR3 sequence is 13 residues long. CDR3 coding DNA: TGTGCCAGCAGTCAAGGGGGGGGCACTGAAGCTTTCTTT. This sequence encodes CASSQGGGTEAFF.

There are a few counts of this clonotype. The chain combines TRBV28 with TRBJ2-7, with D possibly being TRBD1 (7 bases). Germline CDR1 is MDHEN and CDR2 is SYDVKM. Trimming removed 5 bases from V and 12 bases from J, with 23 bases in between. The CDR3 loop spans 14 amino acids. The CDR3, as DNA: TGTGCCAGCAGTCTGGTGGGGGGACAGCCGACCCCGTACTTC. It yields the protein CASSLVGGQPTPYF.

The genes are TRBV5-8 and TRBJ1-6; a weak D match, TRBD1 (6 bases). Trimming removed 4 bases from V and 10 bases from J, with 15 bases in between. In germline, CDR1 is SGHTS, CDR2 YDEGEE. This CDR3 spans 14 amino acids. CDR3 nucleotides: TGTGCCAGCAGCGCGGTCGGGGGCGAATCACCCCTCCACTTT. Protein sequence: CASSAVGGESPLHF.

This chain connects TRBV20-1 to TRBJ2-6; either TRBD1 or TRBD2 may fit D (6 bases each). V dropped 2 bases and J dropped 0 bases, with 26 bases sitting between them. There are 21 residues in the CDR3. CDR1 and CDR2 (germline): DFQATT, SNEGSKA (reference sequence). The CDR3 nucleotides read TGCAGTGCTAGATCCACTAAATTCTCTGGGGGGCCACCCTCTGGGGCCAACGTCCTGACTTTC. Its translation: CSARSTKFSGGPPSGANVLTF.